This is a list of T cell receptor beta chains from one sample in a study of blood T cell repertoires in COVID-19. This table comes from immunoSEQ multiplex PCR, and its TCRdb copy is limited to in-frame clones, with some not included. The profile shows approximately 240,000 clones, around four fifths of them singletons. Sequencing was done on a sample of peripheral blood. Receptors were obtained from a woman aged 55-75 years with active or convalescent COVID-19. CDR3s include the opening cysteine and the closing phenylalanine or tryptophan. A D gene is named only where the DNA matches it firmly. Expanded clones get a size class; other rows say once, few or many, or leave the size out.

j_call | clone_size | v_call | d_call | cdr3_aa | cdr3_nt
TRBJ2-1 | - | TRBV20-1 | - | CSASGVFVGGNEQFF | TGCAGTGCTAGTGGGGTATTTGTGGGGGGCAATGAGCAGTTCTTC
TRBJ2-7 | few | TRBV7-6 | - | CASSSRRASSYEQYF | TGTGCCAGCAGCTCCAGGCGGGCCAGCTCCTACGAGCAGTACTTC
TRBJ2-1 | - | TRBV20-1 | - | CSASAPLASHNEQFF | TGCAGTGCTAGTGCCCCCCTAGCATCCCACAATGAGCAGTTCTTC
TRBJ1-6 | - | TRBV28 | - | CASSPIGGWDSPLHF | TGTGCCAGCAGCCCAATAGGGGGTTGGGATTCACCCCTCCACTTT
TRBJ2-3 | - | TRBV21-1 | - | CASAGTSGNNLADTQYF | TGTGCCAGCGCCGGGACTAGCGGGAATAATTTGGCAGATACGCAGTATTTT
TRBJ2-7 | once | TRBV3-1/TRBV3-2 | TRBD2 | CASSQDRSGSYEQYF | TGTGCCAGCAGCCAAGATCGAAGCGGGAGTTACGAGCAGTACTTC
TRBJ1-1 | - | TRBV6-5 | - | CASSFRRVDTEAFF | TGTGCCAGCAGTTTCCGCAGGGTTGACACTGAAGCTTTCTTT
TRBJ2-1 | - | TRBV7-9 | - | CASSSLEGGKYHNEQFF | TGTGCCAGCAGCTCCCTTGAGGGCGGAAAATATCACAATGAGCAGTTCTTC
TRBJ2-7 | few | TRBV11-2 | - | CASSLEGARDGEQYF | TGTGCCAGCAGCTTAGAAGGGGCACGTGATGGGGAGCAGTACTTC
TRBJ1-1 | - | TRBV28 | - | CASSFGFEGGTEAFF | TGTGCCAGCAGTTTTGGTTTTGAGGGAGGGACTGAAGCTTTCTTT
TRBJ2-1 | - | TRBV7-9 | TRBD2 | CASSPPSLAGGYNEQFF | TGTGCCAGCAGCCCACCCTCCCTAGCGGGGGGTTACAATGAGCAGTTCTTC
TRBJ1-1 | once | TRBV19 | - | CASSMLRTGRGTEAFF | TGTGCCAGTAGTATGCTGAGGACTGGGAGGGGCACTGAAGCTTTCTTT
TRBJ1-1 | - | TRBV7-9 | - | CASSSIQGVVTEAFF | TGTGCCAGCAGCTCGATACAGGGAGTTGTAACTGAAGCTTTCTTT
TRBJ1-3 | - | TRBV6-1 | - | CASSALTGTSSGNTIYF | TGTGCCAGCAGTGCGCTTACAGGGACGAGCTCTGGAAACACCATATATTTT
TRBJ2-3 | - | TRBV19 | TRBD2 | CASSTLLAIEADTQYF | TGTGCCAGTAGTACTCTACTAGCGATTGAGGCAGATACGCAGTATTTT
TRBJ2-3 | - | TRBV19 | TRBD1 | CASSTGQGSTDTQYF | TGTGCCAGTAGTACGGGACAGGGAAGCACAGATACGCAGTATTTT
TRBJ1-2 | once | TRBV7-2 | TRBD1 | CASSFAGTGRLGYTF | TGTGCCAGCAGCTTCGCCGGGACAGGGAGACTCGGGTACACCTTC
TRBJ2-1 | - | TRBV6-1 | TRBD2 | CASSDPKTSGGANEQFF | TGTGCCAGCAGTGACCCGAAGACTAGCGGGGGGGCCAATGAGCAGTTCTTC
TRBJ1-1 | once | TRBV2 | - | CASSVSRQQNTEAFF | TGTGCCAGCAGTGTATCCAGACAGCAGAACACTGAAGCTTTCTTT
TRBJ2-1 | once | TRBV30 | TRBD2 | CAWSSGRRWNEQFF | TGTGCCTGGAGTAGCGGGAGACGTTGGAATGAGCAGTTCTTC
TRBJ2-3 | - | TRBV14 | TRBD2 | CASSQIGTSGPGYF | TGTGCCAGCAGCCAAATCGGGACTAGCGGGCCGGGGTATTTT
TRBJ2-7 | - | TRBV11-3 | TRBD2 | CASSPTSGGTYEQYF | TGTGCCAGCAGTCCGACTAGCGGGGGTACCTACGAGCAGTACTTC
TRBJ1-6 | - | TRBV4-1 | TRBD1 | CASSQDLGQGTSSYNSPLHF | TGCGCCAGCAGCCAAGACCTAGGACAGGGGACGAGCTCCTATAATTCACCCCTCCACTTT
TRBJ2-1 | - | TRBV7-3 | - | CASSLTFSGDHEQFF | TGTGCCAGCAGCTTAACGTTTTCGGGAGACCATGAGCAGTTCTTC
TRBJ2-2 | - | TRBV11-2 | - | CASSPRATNTGELFF | TGTGCCAGCAGCCCGCGGGCCACGAACACCGGGGAGCTGTTTTTT
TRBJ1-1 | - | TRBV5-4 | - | CASSLDRLNTEAFF | TGTGCCAGCAGCTTGGACAGGTTGAACACTGAAGCTTTCTTT
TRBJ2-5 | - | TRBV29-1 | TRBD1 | CSVEVRGRRETQYF | TGCAGCGTTGAAGTGAGGGGGCGAAGGGAGACCCAGTACTTC
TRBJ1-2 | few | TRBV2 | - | CASSEGQQGYGYTF | TGTGCCAGCAGTGAAGGGCAACAGGGCTATGGCTACACCTTC
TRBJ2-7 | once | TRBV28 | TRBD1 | CASTNGWGQGAPEEQYF | TGTGCCAGCACCAATGGATGGGGACAGGGGGCCCCAGAGGAGCAGTACTTC
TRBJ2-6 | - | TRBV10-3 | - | CAISAERSSGANVLTF | TGTGCCATCAGCGCAGAGAGGAGCTCTGGGGCCAACGTCCTGACTTTC
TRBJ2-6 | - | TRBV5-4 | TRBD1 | CASSSTPTGGASGANVLTF | TGTGCCAGCAGCTCAACCCCTACAGGGGGCGCTTCTGGGGCCAACGTCCTGACTTTC
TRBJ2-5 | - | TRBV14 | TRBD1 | CASSQGTQGTEETQYF | TGTGCCAGCAGCCAAGGAACACAGGGGACGGAGGAGACCCAGTACTTC
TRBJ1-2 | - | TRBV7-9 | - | CASSPAETARGGYTF | TGTGCCAGCAGCCCAGCAGAGACGGCCAGGGGAGGCTACACCTTC
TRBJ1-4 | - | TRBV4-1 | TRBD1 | CASRQGPTNEKLFF | TGCGCCAGCAGACAGGGGCCAACTAATGAAAAACTGTTTTTT
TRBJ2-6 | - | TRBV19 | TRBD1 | CASKDRAGANVLTF | TGTGCCAGCAAAGACAGGGCTGGGGCCAACGTCCTGACTTTC
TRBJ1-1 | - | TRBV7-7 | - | CASSPQTGGNTEAFF | TGTGCTAGCAGCCCACAGACAGGCGGGAACACTGAAGCTTTCTTT
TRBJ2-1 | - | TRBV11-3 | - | CASSLGPGPRYNEQFF | TGTGCCAGCAGCTTAGGACCAGGGCCCCGCTACAATGAGCAGTTCTTC
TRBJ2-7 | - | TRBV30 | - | CAWSSSGTYEQYF | TGTGCCTGGAGTTCTTCGGGGACCTACGAGCAGTACTTC
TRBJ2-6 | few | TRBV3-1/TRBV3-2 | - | CASSQVYIPGIPGANVLTF | TGTGCCAGCAGCCAAGTTTACATCCCGGGGATCCCTGGGGCCAACGTCCTGACTTTC
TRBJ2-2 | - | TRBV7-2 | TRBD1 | CASSTPGGLGPTGELFF | TGTGCCAGCAGCACCCCAGGGGGCCTCGGTCCAACCGGGGAGCTGTTTTTT
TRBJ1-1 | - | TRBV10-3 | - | CAISEPGTEAFF | TGTGCCATCAGTGAGCCAGGAACTGAAGCTTTCTTT
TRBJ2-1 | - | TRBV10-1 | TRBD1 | CASRAPTGGFHNEQFF | TGCGCCAGCAGAGCTCCGACAGGGGGATTCCACAATGAGCAGTTCTTC
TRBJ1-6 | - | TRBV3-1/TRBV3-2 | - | CASRRGGAENSPLHF | TGTGCCAGCAGGAGGGGAGGGGCGGAAAATTCACCCCTCCACTTT
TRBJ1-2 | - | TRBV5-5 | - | CASSLEGRGDANYGYTF | TGTGCCAGCAGCTTGGAAGGCAGGGGAGACGCTAACTATGGCTACACCTTC
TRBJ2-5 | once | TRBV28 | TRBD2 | CASSSIGLAGVETQYF | TGTGCCAGCAGTTCAATTGGACTAGCGGGGGTGGAGACCCAGTACTTC
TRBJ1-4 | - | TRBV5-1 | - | CASSIQGWNEKLFF | TGCGCCAGCAGTATCCAGGGTTGGAATGAAAAACTGTTTTTT
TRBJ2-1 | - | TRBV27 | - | CASSLYNEQFF | TGTGCCAGCAGTCTTTACAATGAGCAGTTCTTC
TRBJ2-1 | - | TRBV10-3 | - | CAISEPRAGHNEQFF | TGTGCCATCAGTGAGCCTAGGGCGGGCCACAATGAGCAGTTCTTC
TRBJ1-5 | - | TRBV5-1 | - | CASSLEGHSVGQPQHF | TGCGCCAGCAGCTTGGAGGGACATAGCGTAGGTCAGCCCCAGCATTTT